This TCR beta chain was obtained from a study of early T cells in non-severe SARS-CoV-2 infection. Study-level information: The input, bulk RNA from unsorted whole blood, was sequenced, and chains were unpaired.

TCRdb itself ran the 5' RACE reads through MiXCR, one entry per CDR3 protein. Of tens of thousands of distinct CDR3 sequences in the sample, about 7% were seen once. The trim removed 5 bases at V and 12 bases at J, leaving 11 bases unmatched. This CDR3 comprises 15 residues. This clonotype has only a few counts. The chain joins TRBV12-3 or TRBV12-4 to TRBJ1-4, with 11 bases fitting TRBD1. This receptor was identified in an adult who was a healthcare worker with PCR-confirmed SARS-CoV-2 infection or an uninfected control (not recorded which). The sequenced material came from whole blood. The CDR3, as DNA: TGTGCCAGCAGTCCAGCCCTAGGACAGGGGGCAGAACTGTTTTTT. Encoded protein: CASSPALGQGAELFF.